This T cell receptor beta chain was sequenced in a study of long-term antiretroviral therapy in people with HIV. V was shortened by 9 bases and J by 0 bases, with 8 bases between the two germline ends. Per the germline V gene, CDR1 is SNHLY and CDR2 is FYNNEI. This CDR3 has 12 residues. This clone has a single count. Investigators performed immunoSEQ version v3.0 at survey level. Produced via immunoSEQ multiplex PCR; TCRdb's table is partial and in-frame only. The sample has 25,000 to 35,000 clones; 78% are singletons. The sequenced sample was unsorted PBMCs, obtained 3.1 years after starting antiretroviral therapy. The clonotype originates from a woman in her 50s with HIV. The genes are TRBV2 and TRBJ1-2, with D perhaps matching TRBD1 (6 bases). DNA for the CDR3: TGTGCCAGGGACAGAGCTAACTATGGCTACACCTTC. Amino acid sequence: CARDRANYGYTF.